The T cell receptor beta chain under discussion was sequenced for a study of shared clonotypes between healthy human individuals. The CDR3 runs to 13 residues. Germline lookup yields CDR1 ENHRY and CDR2 SYGVKD. Trimming removed 3 bases at V and 0 bases at J, with 5 bases between. DNA from unsorted PBMC was sequenced on ten immunoSEQ deep assay plates. Method: immunoSEQ multiplex PCR; TCRdb's copy keeps in-frame clones and lacks some. Seen here are about half a million clones, more than 70% observed once, and the top ten hold 9.5% to 15%. Sequencing used PBMCs. The chain links TRBV10-3 to TRBJ2-5, with D unresolved. This clonotype was sampled from a woman aged 40 to 50 in good health. Some clones in this sample may be carry-over from other donors' samples. DNA of the CDR3: TGTGCCATCAGTGAAGGACACCAAGAGACCCAGTACTTC. Translated, it gives CAISEGHQETQYF.